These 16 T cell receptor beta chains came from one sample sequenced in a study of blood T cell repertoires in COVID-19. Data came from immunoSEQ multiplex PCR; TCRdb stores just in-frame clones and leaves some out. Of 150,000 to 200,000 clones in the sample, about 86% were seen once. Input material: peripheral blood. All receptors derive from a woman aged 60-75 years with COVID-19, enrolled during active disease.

The CDR3 is CASSLPTLGGTEAFF. In DNA, the CDR3 is TGTGCCAGCAGCTTACCTACCCTGGGGGGTACTGAAGCTTTCTTT. The rearrangement joins TRBV11-2 to TRBJ1-1; TRBD1 is a possible D gene (5 bases). The CDR3 length is 15 residues. Germline loops: CDR1 SGHAT, CDR2 FQNNGV. V gave up 2 bases and J gave up 5 bases, with 15 bases separating them.

DNA for the CDR3: TGTGCCAGCAGCGTGGGGACAGCGCAGTACTTC. As protein: CASSVGTAQYF. The rearrangement uses TRBV5-6 and TRBJ2-7; 7 bases are a match to TRBD1. There are 11 residues in the CDR3. Trimming at V came to 4 bases and at J to 9 bases, leaving 4 bases not matched to a gene. Germline CDR1 is SGHDT and CDR2 is YYEEEE.

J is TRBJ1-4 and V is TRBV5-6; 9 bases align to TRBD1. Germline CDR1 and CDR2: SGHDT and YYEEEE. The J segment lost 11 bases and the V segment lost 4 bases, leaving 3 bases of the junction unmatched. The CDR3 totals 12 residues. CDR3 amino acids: CASSPGTGKLFF. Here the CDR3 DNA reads TGTGCCAGCAGCCCGGGGACAGGGAAACTGTTTTTT. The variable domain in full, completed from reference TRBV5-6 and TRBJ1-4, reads DAGVTQSPTHLIKTRGQQVTLRCSPKSGHDTVSWYQQALGQGPQFIFQYYEEEERQRGNFPDRFSGHQFPNYSSELNVNALLLGDSALYLCASSPGTGKLFFGSGTQLSVL.

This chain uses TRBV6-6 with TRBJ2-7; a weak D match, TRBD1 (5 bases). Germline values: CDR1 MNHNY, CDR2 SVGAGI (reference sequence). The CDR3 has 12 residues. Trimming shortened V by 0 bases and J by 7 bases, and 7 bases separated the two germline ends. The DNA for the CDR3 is TGTGCCAGCAGTTACTCGACAGCTGAGCAGTACTTC. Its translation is CASSYSTAEQYF.

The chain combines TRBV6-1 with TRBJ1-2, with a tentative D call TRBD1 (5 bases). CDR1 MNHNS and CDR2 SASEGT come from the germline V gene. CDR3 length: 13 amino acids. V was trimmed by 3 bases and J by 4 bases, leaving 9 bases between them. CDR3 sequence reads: CASSEGGVYGYTF. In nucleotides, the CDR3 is TGTGCCAGCAGTGAGGGGGGGGTCTATGGCTACACCTTC.

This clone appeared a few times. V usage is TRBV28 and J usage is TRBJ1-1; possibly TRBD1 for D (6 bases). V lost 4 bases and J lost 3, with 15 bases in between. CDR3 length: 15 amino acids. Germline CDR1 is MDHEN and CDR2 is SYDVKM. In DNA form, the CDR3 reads TGTGCCAGCAGTTGGCCCTTGGGACACTACACTGAAGCTTTCTTT. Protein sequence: CASSWPLGHYTEAFF.

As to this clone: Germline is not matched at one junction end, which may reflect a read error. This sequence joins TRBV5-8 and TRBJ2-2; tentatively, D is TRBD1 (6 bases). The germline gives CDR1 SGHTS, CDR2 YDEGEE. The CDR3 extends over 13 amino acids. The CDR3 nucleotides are TGTGCCAGCAGCGTCCGGGACACCCGGGAGCTGTTTTTT. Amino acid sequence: CASSVRDTRELFF.

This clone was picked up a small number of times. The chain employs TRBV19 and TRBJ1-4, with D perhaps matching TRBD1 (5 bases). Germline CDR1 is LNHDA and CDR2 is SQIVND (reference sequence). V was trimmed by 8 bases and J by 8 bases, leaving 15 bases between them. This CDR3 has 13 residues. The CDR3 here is CASGGDEEEKLFF. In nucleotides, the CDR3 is TGTGCCAGTGGAGGGGACGAAGAGGAAAAACTGTTTTTT.

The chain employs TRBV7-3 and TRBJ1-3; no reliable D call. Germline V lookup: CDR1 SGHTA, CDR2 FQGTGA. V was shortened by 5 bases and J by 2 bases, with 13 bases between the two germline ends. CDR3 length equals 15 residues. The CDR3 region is CASSIVPGAGNTIYF. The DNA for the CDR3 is TGTGCCAGCAGCATTGTTCCCGGGGCTGGAAACACCATATATTTT.

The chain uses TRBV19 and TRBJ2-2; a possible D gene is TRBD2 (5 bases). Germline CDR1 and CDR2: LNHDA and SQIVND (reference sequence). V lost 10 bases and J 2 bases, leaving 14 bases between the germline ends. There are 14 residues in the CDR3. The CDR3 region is CAIRGRGNTGELFF. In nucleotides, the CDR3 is TGTGCCATCCGGGGAAGAGGTAACACCGGGGAGCTGTTTTTT.

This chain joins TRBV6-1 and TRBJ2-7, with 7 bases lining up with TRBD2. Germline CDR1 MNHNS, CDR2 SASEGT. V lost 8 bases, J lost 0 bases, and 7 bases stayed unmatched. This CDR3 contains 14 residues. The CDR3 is CASQSSGLSYEQYF. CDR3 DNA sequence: TGTGCCAGCCAATCTAGCGGTCTCTCCTACGAGCAGTACTTC.

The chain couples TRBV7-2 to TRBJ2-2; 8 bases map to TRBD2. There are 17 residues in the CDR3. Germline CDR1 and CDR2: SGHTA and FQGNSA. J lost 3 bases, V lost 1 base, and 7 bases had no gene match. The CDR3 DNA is TGTGCCAGCAGCTTAGAACCAGCGGGAGCGTACACCGGGGAGCTGTTTTTT. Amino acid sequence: CASSLEPAGAYTGELFF.

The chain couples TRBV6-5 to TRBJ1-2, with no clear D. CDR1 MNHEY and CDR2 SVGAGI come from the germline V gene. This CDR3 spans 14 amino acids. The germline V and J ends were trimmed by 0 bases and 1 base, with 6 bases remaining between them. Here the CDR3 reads CASSYSPSNYGYTF. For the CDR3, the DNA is TGTGCCAGCAGTTACTCCCCGAGTAACTATGGCTACACCTTC.

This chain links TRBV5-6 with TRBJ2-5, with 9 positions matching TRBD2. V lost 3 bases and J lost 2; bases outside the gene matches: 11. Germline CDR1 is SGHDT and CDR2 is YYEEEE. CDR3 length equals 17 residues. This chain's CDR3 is CASSWRYRLAEQETQYF. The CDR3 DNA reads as TGTGCCAGCAGCTGGAGATACCGACTAGCGGAACAAGAGACCCAGTACTTC.

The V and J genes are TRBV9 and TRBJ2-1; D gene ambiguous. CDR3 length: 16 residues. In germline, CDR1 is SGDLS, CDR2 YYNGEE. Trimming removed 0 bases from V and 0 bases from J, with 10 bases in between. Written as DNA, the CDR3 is TGTGCCAGCAGCGTAGGGGTGGGCAGCTCCTACAATGAGCAGTTCTTC. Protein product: CASSVGVGSSYNEQFF.

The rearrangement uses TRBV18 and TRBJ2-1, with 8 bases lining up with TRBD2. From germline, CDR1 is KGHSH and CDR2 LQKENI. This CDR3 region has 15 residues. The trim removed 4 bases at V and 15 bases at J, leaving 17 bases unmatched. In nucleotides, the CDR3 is TGTGCCAGCTCACTAGGACTAGCAGATGGGGGGCAAGCGTTCTTC. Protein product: CASSLGLADGGQAFF.